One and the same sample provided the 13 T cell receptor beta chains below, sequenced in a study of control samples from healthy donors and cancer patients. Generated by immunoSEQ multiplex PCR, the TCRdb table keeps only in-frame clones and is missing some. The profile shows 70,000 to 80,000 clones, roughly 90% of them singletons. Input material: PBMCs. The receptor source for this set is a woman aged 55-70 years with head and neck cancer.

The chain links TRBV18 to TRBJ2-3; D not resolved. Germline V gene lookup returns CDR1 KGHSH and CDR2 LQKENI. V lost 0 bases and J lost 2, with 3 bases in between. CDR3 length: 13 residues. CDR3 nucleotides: TGTGCCAGCTCACCACCAACCACAGATACGCAGTATTTT. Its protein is CASSPPTTDTQYF.

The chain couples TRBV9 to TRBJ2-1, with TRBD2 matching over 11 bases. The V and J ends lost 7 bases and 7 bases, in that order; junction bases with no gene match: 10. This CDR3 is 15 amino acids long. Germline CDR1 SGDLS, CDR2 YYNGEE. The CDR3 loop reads CASGPTSGSLNEQFF. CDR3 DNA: TGTGCCAGCGGACCCACTAGCGGGAGTCTAAATGAGCAGTTCTTC.

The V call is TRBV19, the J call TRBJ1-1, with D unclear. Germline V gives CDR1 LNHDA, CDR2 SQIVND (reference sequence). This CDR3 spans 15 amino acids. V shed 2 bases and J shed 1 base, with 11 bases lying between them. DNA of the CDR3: TGTGCCAGTAGTATAAGACGTCCGAGGAACACTGAAGCTTTCTTT. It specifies CASSIRRPRNTEAFF.

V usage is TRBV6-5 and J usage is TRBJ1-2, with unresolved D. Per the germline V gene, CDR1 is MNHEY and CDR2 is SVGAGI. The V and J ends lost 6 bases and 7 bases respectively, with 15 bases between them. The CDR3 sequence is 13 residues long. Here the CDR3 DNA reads TGTGCCAGCAGCCTTACTGGGAGCGGTGGCTACACCTTC. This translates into CASSLTGSGGYTF.

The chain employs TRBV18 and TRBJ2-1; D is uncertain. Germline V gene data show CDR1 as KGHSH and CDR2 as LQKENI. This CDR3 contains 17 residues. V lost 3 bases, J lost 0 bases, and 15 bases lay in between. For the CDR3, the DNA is TGTGCCAGCTCACCCCTTGTGGCCGTAAGCTCCTACAATGAGCAGTTCTTC. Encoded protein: CASSPLVAVSSYNEQFF.

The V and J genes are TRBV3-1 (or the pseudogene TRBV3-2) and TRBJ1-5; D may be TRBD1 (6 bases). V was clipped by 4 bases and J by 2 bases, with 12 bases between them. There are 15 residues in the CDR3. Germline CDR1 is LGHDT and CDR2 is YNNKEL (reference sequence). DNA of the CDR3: TGTGCCAGCAGCCTAGCACAGGGAGGCAATCAGCCCCAGCATTTT. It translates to CASSLAQGGNQPQHF.

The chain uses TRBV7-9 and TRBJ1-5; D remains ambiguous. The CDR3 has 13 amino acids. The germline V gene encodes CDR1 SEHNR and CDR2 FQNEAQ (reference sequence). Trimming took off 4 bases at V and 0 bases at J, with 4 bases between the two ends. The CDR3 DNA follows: TGTGCCAGCAGCTCAAATAGCAATCAGCCCCAGCATTTT. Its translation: CASSSNSNQPQHF.

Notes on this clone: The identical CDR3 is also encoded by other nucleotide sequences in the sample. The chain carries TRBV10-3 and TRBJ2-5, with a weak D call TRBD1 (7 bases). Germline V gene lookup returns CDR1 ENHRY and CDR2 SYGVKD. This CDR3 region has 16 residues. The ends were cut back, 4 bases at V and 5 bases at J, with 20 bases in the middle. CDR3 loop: CAISVNSGAGGETQYF. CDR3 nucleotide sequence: TGTGCCATCAGTGTTAATTCGGGGGCAGGGGGTGAGACCCAGTACTTC.

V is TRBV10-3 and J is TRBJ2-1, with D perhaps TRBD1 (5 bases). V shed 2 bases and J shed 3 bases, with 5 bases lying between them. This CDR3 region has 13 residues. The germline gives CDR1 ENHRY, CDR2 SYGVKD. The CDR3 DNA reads TGTGCCATCAGTGAGACAGGCTACAATGAGCAGTTCTTC. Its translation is CAISETGYNEQFF.

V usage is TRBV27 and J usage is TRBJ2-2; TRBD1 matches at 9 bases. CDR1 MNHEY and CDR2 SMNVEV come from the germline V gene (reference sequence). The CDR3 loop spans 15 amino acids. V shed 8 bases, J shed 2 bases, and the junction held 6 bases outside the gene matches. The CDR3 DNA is TGTGCCAGCGGAAACAGGGGGCTCAACACCGGGGAGCTGTTTTTT. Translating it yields CASGNRGLNTGELFF.

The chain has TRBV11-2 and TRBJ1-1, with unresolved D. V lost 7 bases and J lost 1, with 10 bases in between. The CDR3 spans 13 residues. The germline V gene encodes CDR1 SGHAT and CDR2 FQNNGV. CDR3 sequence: CASMRTANTEAFF. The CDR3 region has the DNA TGTGCCAGCATGAGGACGGCGAACACTGAAGCTTTCTTT.

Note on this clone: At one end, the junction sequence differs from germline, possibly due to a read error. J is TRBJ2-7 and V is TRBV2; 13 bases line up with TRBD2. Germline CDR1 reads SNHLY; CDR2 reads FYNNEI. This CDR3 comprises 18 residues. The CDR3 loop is CASSQTSGRIHSSYGQYF. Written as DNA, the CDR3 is TGTGCCAGTTCCCAGACTAGCGGGAGGATTCACAGCTCCTACGGGCAGTACTTC.

The chain's CDR3 is CASSLALGDEQFF. CDR3 in DNA: TGCGCCAGCAGCTTGGCCCTAGGGGATGAGCAGTTCTTC. This chain joins TRBV5-1 and TRBJ2-1; TRBD1 is a possible D gene (5 bases). Germline CDR1 reads SGHRS; CDR2 reads YFSETQ. V gave up 0 bases and J gave up 8 bases, with 9 bases separating them. The CDR3 extends over 13 amino acids.